Below are 14 T cell receptor beta chains sequenced from a single sample in a study of cytomegalovirus exposure and HLA in healthy donors. PCR was performed using 60 Vbeta and 13 Jbeta primers. Sequenced by immunoSEQ multiplex PCR; TCRdb stores in-frame clones only, minus some. Seen here are some 41,000 clones, 60% to 70% observed once, and the top ten hold around 4%. Specimen: PBMCs. The origin of the receptors is a man aged 40-49 years in good health and CMV-seronegative.

V and J are TRBV5-6 and TRBJ1-6; D gene unclear. V was clipped by 0 bases and J by 7 bases, with 17 bases between them. Germline-derived CDR1 and CDR2 are SGHDT and YYEEEE. The CDR3 sequence is 17 residues long. The CDR3 here is CASSLASGGMGNSPLHF. CDR3 bases: TGTGCCAGCAGCTTGGCCTCAGGAGGGATGGGCAATTCACCCCTCCACTTT.

V gene TRBV28 combines with J gene TRBJ2-7, with a weak D call TRBD2 (7 bases). Germline lookup yields CDR1 MDHEN and CDR2 SYDVKM. The V gene lost 5 bases and the J gene lost 4 bases, with 12 bases spanning the gap. The CDR3 sequence is 13 residues long. This CDR3 is CASSEGGTYEQYF. CDR3 nucleotide sequence: TGTGCCAGCAGTGAGGGGGGGACATACGAGCAGTACTTC.

CDR3 coding DNA: TGCGCCAGCAGCCAAGATTGGGGGGGCGGTCAGCCCCAGCATTTT. It encodes CASSQDWGGGQPQHF. This chain connects TRBV4-3 to TRBJ1-5; the D gene is possibly TRBD1 (6 bases). The CDR3 is 15 amino acids. Trimming shortened V by 0 bases and J by 6 bases, and 12 bases separated the two germline ends. CDR1 LGHNA and CDR2 YSLEER come from the germline V gene.

This clone appeared a single time. The chain has TRBV2 and TRBJ1-1; D is possibly TRBD1 (6 bases). The V and J ends lost 4 bases and 1 base respectively, with 10 bases between them. The CDR3 extends over 14 amino acids. Germline CDR1 is SNHLY and CDR2 is FYNNEI. The CDR3 region has the DNA TGTGCCAGCAGTGCGTCACAGGGGAACACTGAAGCTTTCTTT. Translated: CASSASQGNTEAFF.

The rearrangement uses TRBV5-1 and TRBJ2-6; TRBD1 might be the D (7 bases). With 3 bases removed from V and 4 bases from J, the gap between germline ends came to 14 bases. CDR3 size: 16 residues. Germline V gives CDR1 SGHRS, CDR2 YFSETQ. This chain's CDR3 is CASSSLQGRGANVLTF. The CDR3 coding sequence is TGCGCCAGCAGCTCGCTACAGGGGAGGGGGGCCAACGTCCTGACTTTC. Complete variable domain (other parts from reference TRBV5-1 and TRBJ2-6): KAGVTQTPRYLIKTRGQQVTLSCSPISGHRSVSWYQQTPGQGLQFLFEYFSETQRNKGNFPGRFSGRQFSNSRSEMNVSTLELGDSALYLCASSSLQGRGANVLTFGAGSRLTVL.

The rearrangement uses TRBV28 and TRBJ2-2; D is unresolved. This CDR3 is built from 12 residues. V dropped 7 bases and J dropped 8 bases, with 11 bases sitting between them. Germline assignment: CDR1 MDHEN and CDR2 SYDVKM. CDR3 region: CASTIFRGELFF. The CDR3 DNA sequence: TGTGCCAGCACCATCTTCAGGGGGGAGCTGTTTTTT. Full variable domain (missing parts from reference TRBV28 and TRBJ2-2): DVKVTQSSRYLVKRTGEKVFLECVQDMDHENMFWYRQDPGLGLRLIYFSYDVKMKEKGDIPEGYSVSREKKERFSLILESASTNQTSMYLCASTIFRGELFFGEGSRLTVL.

The DNA of the CDR3 is TGTGCCAGCAGACTCGGGACTAGCGGGAGCACAGATACGCAGTATTTT. Translating it yields CASRLGTSGSTDTQYF. The V gene is TRBV6-6, the J gene TRBJ2-3; 12 bases agree with TRBD2. The trim removed 6 bases at V and 0 bases at J, leaving 4 bases unmatched. Germline CDR1 and CDR2: MNHNY and SVGAGI (reference sequence). The CDR3 has 16 amino acids.

V usage is TRBV5-1 and J usage is TRBJ2-3; 7 nucleotides line up with TRBD2. The CDR3 has 16 residues. The V segment lost 0 bases and the J segment 0 bases; nucleotides outside the gene matches: 4. The germline V gene encodes CDR1 SGHRS and CDR2 YFSETQ. The CDR3 loop is CASSLERGPSTDTQYF. For the CDR3, the DNA is TGCGCCAGCAGCTTGGAGCGGGGTCCTAGCACAGATACGCAGTATTTT.

V usage is TRBV2 and J usage is TRBJ1-5; D is undetermined. The CDR3 extends over 12 amino acids. Trimming cost V 7 bases and J 4 bases, with 8 bases left between them. Germline-derived CDR1 and CDR2 are SNHLY and FYNNEI. The CDR3 reads CASKGGNQPQHF. For the CDR3, the DNA is TGTGCCAGCAAGGGAGGGAATCAGCCCCAGCATTTT. Full variable domain (outside the CDR3, taken from reference TRBV2 and TRBJ1-5): EPEVTQTPSHQVTQMGQEVILRCVPISNHLYFYWYRQILGQKVEFLVSFYNNEISEKSEIFDDQFSVERPDGSNFTLKIRSTKLEDSAMYFCASKGGNQPQHFGDGTRLSIL.

The genes are TRBV29-1 and TRBJ1-1; 8 bases fit TRBD1. Losses at the gene ends were 5 bases for V and 11 bases for J; bases not matched to a gene: 10. The V gene's germline CDR1 is SQVTM and CDR2 ANQGSEA. The CDR3 length is 12 residues. CDR3 nucleotide sequence: TGCAGCGTTCTCGAAGGACAGGGCTCGGCTTTCTTT. It codes for CSVLEGQGSAFF.

The rearrangement joins TRBV30 to TRBJ1-5; 9 bases agree with TRBD1. The CDR3 loop spans 14 amino acids. Germline V gene data show CDR1 as GTSNPN and CDR2 as SVGIG (reference sequence). The ends lost 3 bases at V and 12 bases at J; junction bases unmatched: 12. This CDR3 is CAWSNRDRASRQHF. The CDR3 DNA reads TGTGCCTGGAGCAACCGGGACAGGGCCAGCCGCCAGCATTTT.

This clone was observed a handful of times. V and J are TRBV7-9 and TRBJ2-2, with a possible D match to TRBD1 (5 bases). V was trimmed by 0 bases and J by 3 bases, leaving 8 bases between them. This CDR3 comprises 15 residues. CDR1 is SEHNR and CDR2 is FQNEAQ in the germline V gene (reference sequence). CDR3 amino acids: CASSLASGHTGELFF. The CDR3 nucleotides read TGTGCCAGCAGCTTAGCTTCAGGGCACACCGGGGAGCTGTTTTTT.

CDR3 bases: TGCGCCAGCACCGAGACGGGACTAGCGGGGGCTCGACAAGAGACCCAGTACTTC. Its protein product is CASTETGLAGARQETQYF. The chain uses TRBV5-1 and TRBJ2-5, with 14 bases aligning to TRBD2. Germline lookup yields CDR1 SGHRS and CDR2 YFSETQ. Trimming cost V 6 bases and J 2 bases; bases outside gene matches: 12. The CDR3 is 18 amino acids.

V usage is TRBV28 and J usage is TRBJ1-5; D unclear. This CDR3 is 12 amino acids long. Looked up from germline, CDR1 is MDHEN and CDR2 is SYDVKM. Trimming removed 8 bases from V and 0 bases from J, with 5 bases in between. CDR3 region: CASGISNQPQHF. The CDR3 DNA reads TGTGCCAGCGGCATTAGCAATCAGCCCCAGCATTTT. Together with reference TRBV28 and TRBJ1-5, the CDR3 gives the full variable domain: DVKVTQSSRYLVKRTGEKVFLECVQDMDHENMFWYRQDPGLGLRLIYFSYDVKMKEKGDIPEGYSVSREKKERFSLILESASTNQTSMYLCASGISNQPQHFGDGTRLSIL.